Below, 30 T cell receptor beta chains from the same sample are listed, as sequenced in a study of patients and donors after allogeneic stem cell transplantation. MiXCR, run by TCRdb on the RT-PCR reads, gives a single entry per CDR3 protein. The sample records about a million distinct CDR3 sequences, roughly 17% being singletons. The sequenced sample was blood, either unsorted or a sorted T cell fraction (not recorded which). The receptors here all came from a human donor who was either an allogeneic HSCT recipient or a stem cell or donor lymphocyte infusion donor (not recorded which). It is not recorded whose cells these are; they may come from a transplant donor.

This clonotype has only a few counts. The V gene is TRBV5-6, the J gene TRBJ2-5; D is perhaps TRBD2 (6 bases). CDR3 size: 13 residues. CDR1 is SGHDT and CDR2 is YYEEEE in the germline V gene. The V end was cut by 4 bases, the J end by 4 bases, with 11 bases between. DNA for the CDR3: TGTGCCAGCAGCCTGATGGGGGGAGAGACCCAGTACTTC. Its translation: CASSLMGGETQYF.

A few counts support this clonotype. The V call is TRBV29-1, the J call TRBJ1-2; D is unclear. Trimming took 4 bases from V and 0 from J, leaving 9 bases between them. The CDR3 consists of 13 residues. Germline-derived CDR1 and CDR2 are SQVTM and ANQGSEA. CDR3: CSVGASTNYGYTF. CDR3 coding DNA: TGCAGCGTTGGGGCCAGTACTAACTATGGCTACACCTTC.

A few counts support this clonotype. The chain recombines TRBV29-1 with TRBJ1-1, with a weak D call TRBD1 (5 bases). The germline gives CDR1 SQVTM, CDR2 ANQGSEA. V was cut by 4 bases and J by 0 bases, with 15 bases left in between. CDR3 length: 15 amino acids. Here the CDR3 DNA reads TGCAGCGTTGCCAGCGTGTCGGACATGAACACTGAAGCTTTCTTT. It codes for CSVASVSDMNTEAFF. The full variable domain, completed using reference TRBV29-1 and TRBJ1-1, is SAVISQKPSRDICQRGTSLTIQCQVDSQVTMMFWYRQQPGQSLTLIATANQGSEATYESGFVIDKFPISRPNLTFSTLTVSNMSPEDSSIYLCSVASVSDMNTEAFFGQGTRLTVV.

This clonotype was seen only a few times. The chain joins TRBV12-3 or TRBV12-4 to TRBJ1-2; D might be TRBD1 (5 bases). This CDR3 is 17 amino acids long. Trimming shortened V by 5 bases and J by 4 bases, and 23 bases separated the two germline ends. DNA of the CDR3: TGTGCCAGCAGTGACCATTCCGGGACCACTGGAGGCTATGGCTACACCTTC. The encoded protein is CASSDHSGTTGGYGYTF.

The rearrangement links TRBV24-1 to TRBJ2-4; a weak D match, TRBD2 (7 bases). V dropped 5 bases and J dropped 0 bases, with 10 bases sitting between them. Germline V gene lookup returns CDR1 KGHDR and CDR2 SFDVKD. CDR3 length equals 15 residues. In DNA form, the CDR3 reads TGTGCCACCAGTGGGGGGGGCCTAGCCAAAAACATTCAGTACTTC. Translated, it gives CATSGGGLAKNIQYF.

In this sample, this clonotype turned up a few times. The chain combines TRBV5-1 with TRBJ2-2; D remains unclear. V lost 2 bases to trimming and J lost 2 bases, with 13 bases between them. This CDR3 has 16 amino acids. From germline, CDR1 is SGHRS and CDR2 YFSETQ. The CDR3 sequence: CASSFTPDGNTGELFF. As DNA, the CDR3 is TGCGCCAGCAGCTTTACCCCCGACGGAAACACCGGGGAGCTGTTTTTT.

This clonotype was counted ten times or more. J is TRBJ1-5 and V is TRBV29-1; D uncertain. Trimming cost V 2 bases and J 6 bases, with 11 bases left between them. CDR3 length: 13 amino acids. Germline-derived CDR1 and CDR2 are SQVTM and ANQGSEA. This CDR3 reads CSVEPDAGQPQHF. CDR3 DNA: TGCAGCGTTGAACCAGACGCGGGTCAGCCCCAGCATTTT.

This chain uses TRBV4-3 with TRBJ2-4; the match to TRBD2 covers 10 bases. The germline CDR1 and CDR2 sequences are LGHNA and YSLEER. J lost 1 base, V lost 2 bases, and 5 bases had no gene match. This CDR3 has 17 amino acids. The CDR3 coding sequence is TGCGCCAGCAGCCAAATAGGACTAGCGGATGCCAAAAACATTCAGTACTTC. Translating gives CASSQIGLADAKNIQYF.

On this clonotype: A clone one base away is much larger, so this may be a read error. The chain combines TRBV29-1 with TRBJ2-3; TRBD1 matches at 8 bases. Germline CDR1 and CDR2: SQVTM and ANQGSEA. The CDR3 extends over 13 amino acids. CDR3 nucleotides: TGCAACGTAGAGGGACAGGACGGGACTACGCAGTATTTT. It translates to CNVEGQDGTTQYF.

There are a few counts of this clonotype. This sequence joins TRBV7-9 and TRBJ2-5, with 7 nucleotides matching TRBD2. The V gene's germline CDR1 is SEHNR and CDR2 FQNEAQ (reference sequence). J was trimmed by 7 bases and V by 5 bases; bases with no gene match: 10. This CDR3 has 14 residues. CDR3 in amino acids: CASSPRGLAGTQYF. CDR3 bases: TGTGCCAGCAGCCCACGTGGGTTAGCGGGGACCCAGTACTTC.

The chain employs TRBV7-9 and TRBJ1-1; 8 bases line up with TRBD1. Germline V CDR1 and CDR2: SEHNR, FQNEAQ (reference sequence). The ends lost 5 bases at V and 6 bases at J; junction bases unmatched: 11. The CDR3 has 15 residues. Written as DNA, the CDR3 is TGTGCCAGCAGCACCCCCAGGGGGCGCGTCCCTGAAGCTTTCTTT. Protein: CASSTPRGRVPEAFF.

V and J are TRBV6-2 or TRBV6-3 and TRBJ2-5, with a weak D call TRBD2 (6 bases). CDR1 and CDR2 from the germline V gene are MNHEY and SVGEGT. With 0 bases removed from V and 3 bases from J, the gap between germline ends came to 14 bases. The length of the CDR3 is 16 residues. The CDR3 sequence: CASSYSTGTDKETQYF. CDR3 DNA: TGTGCCAGCAGTTACTCGACGGGGACTGACAAAGAGACCCAGTACTTC.

This chain joins TRBV12-3 or TRBV12-4 and TRBJ2-7; 13 nucleotides line up with TRBD2. This CDR3 is built from 16 residues. J gave up 4 bases and V 5 bases, and 8 bases lay outside the gene matches. The CDR3 nucleotides are TGTGCCAGCAGTGGAGGACTAGCGGGAGATGTGTACGAGCAGTACTTC. Residues: CASSGGLAGDVYEQYF.

The V gene is TRBV5-1, the J gene TRBJ2-1; 9 bases match TRBD1. Trimming at V came to 5 bases and at J to 5 bases, leaving 5 bases not matched to a gene. The germline V gene has CDR1 SGHRS and CDR2 YFSETQ. The CDR3 contains 14 residues. The CDR3 region is CASSGWTGDNEQFF. The DNA for the CDR3 is TGCGCCAGCAGTGGCTGGACAGGGGACAATGAGCAGTTCTTC.

The J gene is TRBJ1-1, the V gene TRBV29-1, with TRBD1 as a possible D gene (5 bases). V lost 5 bases and J lost 5, with 12 bases in between. Germline CDR1 and CDR2: SQVTM and ANQGSEA. CDR3 length: 12 residues. CDR3 region: CSVYLGGTEAFF. The DNA for the CDR3 is TGCAGCGTTTATCTCGGGGGAACTGAAGCTTTCTTT.

This clonotype occurred many times. The chain links TRBV20-1 to TRBJ1-2, with unresolved D. V was shortened by 6 bases and J by 7 bases, with 12 bases between the two germline ends. Germline-derived CDR1 and CDR2 are DFQATT and SNEGSKA (reference sequence). The CDR3 is 11 residues long. The CDR3 here is CSAGEGLGYTF. The CDR3 region has the DNA TGCAGTGCCGGCGAGGGTCTTGGCTACACCTTC.

The chain employs TRBV7-2 and TRBJ1-1; no clear D gene. Between the trimmed V and J ends, which lost 5 bases and 1 base, there was a span of 8 bases. Germline V gene lookup returns CDR1 SGHTA and CDR2 FQGNSA. CDR3 length: 13 residues. The CDR3 protein is CASSPFKNTEAFF. DNA of the CDR3: TGTGCCAGCAGCCCATTCAAGAACACTGAAGCTTTCTTT.

The chain joins TRBV30 to TRBJ2-2, with 10 bases lining up with TRBD1. CDR1 and CDR2 (germline): GTSNPN, SVGIG (reference sequence). V dropped 3 bases and J dropped 0; count of bases not matched to a gene: 7. The CDR3 loop spans 17 amino acids. CDR3 nucleotides: TGTGCCTGGAGGGGACAGGGGATGTTCGCGAACACCGGGGAGCTGTTTTTT. Translating gives CAWRGQGMFANTGELFF.

About this clonotype itself: Sequence at one end of the junction differs from germline and may be a read error. V gene TRBV3-1 combines with J gene TRBJ2-1; 9 bases fit TRBD2. The CDR3 sequence is 16 residues long. Germline values: CDR1 LGHDT, CDR2 YNNKEL (reference sequence). The CDR3 loop is CASSLLAGASHNEQFF. In nucleotides, the CDR3 is TGTGCCAGCAGCCTATTAGCGGGAGCCTCCCACAATGAGCAGTTCTTC.

The V gene is TRBV2, the J gene TRBJ2-3; the D gene is possibly TRBD2 (5 bases). The V gene lost 9 bases and the J gene lost 0 bases, with 13 bases spanning the gap. The germline V gene has CDR1 SNHLY and CDR2 FYNNEI. This CDR3 is 14 amino acids long. The CDR3 DNA reads TGTGCCAGGGTTAGGACTGCAAGCACAGATACGCAGTATTTT. Its protein is CARVRTASTDTQYF.

In this sample, this clonotype turned up a few times. This chain connects TRBV20-1 to TRBJ2-4; D is perhaps TRBD1 (6 bases). Germline assignment: CDR1 DFQATT and CDR2 SNEGSKA (reference sequence). The CDR3 spans 14 residues. Trimming took 3 bases from V and 5 from J, leaving 14 bases between them. In DNA form, the CDR3 reads TGCAGTGCTAGGCAGGGGAGTATCGAAAACATTCAGTACTTC. It codes for CSARQGSIENIQYF.

V and J are TRBV2 and TRBJ2-2; the match to TRBD1 covers 8 bases. V shed 4 bases, J shed 5 bases, and the junction held 3 bases outside the gene matches. Germline CDR1 reads SNHLY; CDR2 reads FYNNEI. This CDR3 comprises 14 residues. CDR3 in DNA: TGTGCCAGCAGTGGGACAGGGCAGACCGGGGAGCTGTTTTTT. It encodes CASSGTGQTGELFF.

The chain uses TRBV29-1 and TRBJ2-1; D remains unclear. Germline loops: CDR1 SQVTM, CDR2 ANQGSEA. This CDR3 has 14 residues. Deletions cut 1 base from V and 3 bases from J, with 10 bases between. CDR3 amino acids: CSVEVRSNYNEQFF. Here the CDR3 DNA reads TGCAGCGTTGAAGTACGATCCAACTACAATGAGCAGTTCTTC.

The V and J genes are TRBV10-3 and TRBJ2-1; D is undetermined. The V gene lost 7 bases and the J gene lost 1 base, with 11 bases spanning the gap. Germline CDR1 ENHRY, CDR2 SYGVKD. This CDR3 has 14 residues. The CDR3 sequence: CAIKRVGSYNEQFF. As DNA, the CDR3 is TGTGCCATCAAACGGGTAGGGTCCTACAATGAGCAGTTCTTC.

Here the CDR3 reads CASSMGLVGSIQYF. The CDR3 nucleotides read TGCGCCAGCAGCATGGGACTAGTCGGGAGCATTCAGTACTTC. V usage is TRBV5-1 and J usage is TRBJ2-4; 8 nucleotides line up with TRBD2. CDR3 length: 14 residues. V lost 4 bases to trimming and J lost 9 bases; unmatched junction nucleotides: 9. Germline V gene data show CDR1 as SGHRS and CDR2 as YFSETQ. The variable domain in full, with the rest retrieved from reference TRBV5-1 and TRBJ2-4, is KAGVTQTPRYLIKTRGQQVTLSCSPISGHRSVSWYQQTPGQGLQFLFEYFSETQRNKGNFPGRFSGRQFSNSRSEMNVSTLELGDSALYLCASSMGLVGSIQYFGAGTRLSVL.

This clonotype was recorded a few times. The V call is TRBV6-5, the J call TRBJ1-6, with D uncertain. V lost 0 bases, J lost 10 bases, and 7 bases lay in between. The CDR3 is 13 amino acids. Germline V gives CDR1 MNHEY, CDR2 SVGAGI. CDR3 amino acids: CASSYSEGSPLHF. CDR3 bases: TGTGCCAGCAGTTACTCGGAGGGATCACCCCTCCACTTT.

This clonotype came up many times. V usage is TRBV29-1 and J usage is TRBJ2-1; 9 positions agree with TRBD1. V was clipped by 4 bases and J by 4 bases; unmatched bases: 8. The germline V gene encodes CDR1 SQVTM and CDR2 ANQGSEA. This CDR3 contains 15 residues. CDR3 in amino acids: CSVVIPGQGYNEQFF. DNA for the CDR3: TGCAGCGTTGTTATACCGGGACAGGGTTACAATGAGCAGTTCTTC.

V and J are TRBV4-3 and TRBJ1-4; tentatively, D is TRBD1 (6 bases). V dropped 2 bases and J dropped 4 bases, with 11 bases sitting between them. From germline, CDR1 is LGHNA and CDR2 YSLEER. The CDR3 has 15 residues. This chain's CDR3 is CASSQTGHSNEKLFF. The CDR3 nucleotides read TGCGCCAGCAGCCAAACGGGACACAGTAATGAAAAACTGTTTTTT.

In DNA form, the CDR3 reads TGTGCCAGCAGTCCGATTCTAGCGGGAGGTTCTGCCGAGCAGTACTTC. This gives the protein CASSPILAGGSAEQYF. This chain joins TRBV27 and TRBJ2-7; TRBD2 matches 11 bases. Trimming took 5 bases from V and 6 from J; bases not matched to a gene: 12. The CDR3 extends over 16 amino acids. Germline lookup yields CDR1 MNHEY and CDR2 SMNVEV (reference sequence).

This clonotype has a count of ten or more. The chain links TRBV12-3 or TRBV12-4 to TRBJ2-5; D ambiguous. The CDR3 runs 13 residues. V lost 7 bases and J lost 5, with 14 bases in between. CDR3 nucleotide sequence: TGTGCCAGCACCCGGACCCTAAGGGAGACCCAGTACTTC. This translates into CASTRTLRETQYF.